A selection of T cell receptor beta chains follows, all from one sample in a study of immune cell composition in non-small cell lung cancer. TCRdb's table, derived via immunoSEQ multiplex PCR, lists solely in-frame clones and lacks some. The sample yields several thousand clones, 60% to 80% seen once. Sequencing was done on a sample of non-adjacent lung tissue. The receptors originated from a human donor with non-small cell lung cancer. The CDR3 runs from the conserved cysteine through the conserved F or W. The D gene is left open where the match is weak. Expanded clones get a size class; other rows say once, few or many, or leave the size out.

clone_size j_call v_call d_call cdr3_aa cdr3_nt
- TRBJ2-6 TRBV27 TRBD2 CASSLWGGRGSGANVLTF TGTGCCAGCAGTTTATGGGGGGGAAGGGGCTCTGGGGCCAACGTCCTGACTTTC
- TRBJ2-2 TRBV2 - CASSDQENTGELFF TGTGCCAGCAGTGATCAGGAAAACACCGGGGAGCTGTTTTTT
- TRBJ2-1 TRBV19 TRBD2 CASSVRLAGLLDNEQFF TGTGCCAGTAGTGTTAGACTAGCGGGCTTGTTGGACAATGAGCAGTTCTTC
- TRBJ1-5 TRBV27 TRBD1 CASSLRSGQFPQPQHF TGTGCCAGCAGTTTAAGGTCGGGACAGTTTCCTCAGCCCCAGCATTTT
- TRBJ2-3 TRBV6-1 TRBD2 CASSDRKRGVADTQYF TGTGCCAGCAGTGATAGAAAGCGGGGGGTAGCAGATACGCAGTATTTT
- TRBJ1-5 TRBV10-2 TRBD1 CASSWTGPSNQPQHF TGCGCCAGCAGTTGGACAGGGCCTTCCAATCAGCCCCAGCATTTT
- TRBJ2-1 TRBV7-9 TRBD2 CASSPMASGGSEQFF TGTGCCAGCAGCCCAATGGCTAGCGGGGGATCTGAGCAGTTCTTC
few TRBJ1-2 TRBV6-4 TRBD1 CASSTGQGVPGYTF TGTGCCAGCAGTACGGGACAGGGGGTACCTGGCTACACCTTC
- TRBJ2-1 TRBV2 - CASNSRDPYNEQFF TGTGCCAGCAATTCCCGGGATCCTTACAATGAGCAGTTCTTC
- TRBJ1-2 TRBV18 - CASSPEDSHYGYTF TGTGCCAGCTCACCCGAAGACAGCCACTATGGCTACACCTTC
- TRBJ1-2 TRBV28 - CASSRPGGGYGYTF TGTGCCAGCAGTCGGCCCGGGGGAGGCTATGGCTACACCTTC
- TRBJ2-7 TRBV7-8 - CASSPEGRRSYEQYF TGTGCCAGCAGCCCAGAGGGCAGGAGATCCTACGAGCAGTACTTC
- TRBJ2-1 TRBV6-4 TRBD1 CATGQGDNEQFF TGTGCCACGGGACAGGGGGACAATGAGCAGTTCTTC
- TRBJ1-2 TRBV27 - CASSPSGNQISGYTF TGTGCCAGCAGCCCCTCGGGGAATCAGATTAGCGGCTACACCTTC
- TRBJ2-5 TRBV10-3 TRBD2 CAISEGTSGPLQETQYF TGTGCCATCAGTGAGGGGACTAGCGGGCCCCTACAAGAGACCCAGTACTTC
- TRBJ1-2 TRBV19 - CASSIQGDYGYTF TGTGCCAGTAGTATTCAAGGGGACTATGGCTACACCTTC
- TRBJ2-1 TRBV4-3 TRBD1 CASSPSGTGGVDNEQFF TGCGCCAGCAGCCCATCCGGGACAGGGGGCGTCGACAATGAGCAGTTCTTC
- TRBJ1-3 TRBV7-6 TRBD1 CASSPDRAGNTIYF TGTGCCAGCAGCCCGGACAGGGCTGGAAACACCATATATTTT
- TRBJ2-7 TRBV4-1 TRBD2 CASSLRSGRHEQYF TGCGCCAGCAGCCTTAGGAGCGGGAGGCACGAGCAGTACTTC
- TRBJ1-1 TRBV5-1 - CASSPGVGPEAFF TGCGCCAGCAGCCCCGGGGTCGGACCAGAAGCTTTCTTT
- TRBJ2-1 TRBV28 TRBD2 CASSFSGLQGGEQFF TGTGCCAGCAGTTTCTCGGGACTACAAGGCGGCGAGCAGTTCTTC
- TRBJ2-1 TRBV7-8 TRBD1 CASSFETDRVDEQFF TGTGCCAGCAGCTTCGAGACGGACAGGGTGGACGAGCAGTTCTTC
- TRBJ1-1 TRBV9 TRBD1 CASSRGQAREAFF TGTGCCAGCAGCAGGGGACAGGCCCGTGAAGCTTTCTTT
- TRBJ2-7 TRBV21-1 - CASSKDRKWGFYEQYF TGTGCCAGCAGCAAAGACAGGAAATGGGGATTTTACGAGCAGTACTTC
once TRBJ2-3 TRBV7-2 TRBD2 CASSLGPGLAGQDTQYF TGTGCCAGCAGCTTAGGTCCGGGACTAGCGGGACAAGATACGCAGTATTTT
- TRBJ2-7 TRBV6-5 - CASSYGGGSDYEQYF TGTGCCAGCAGTTACGGGGGCGGGTCCGACTACGAGCAGTACTTC
- TRBJ1-2 TRBV5-1 - CASSSDTLGYTF TGCGCCAGCAGCTCGGACACCCTTGGCTACACCTTC
- TRBJ2-5 TRBV5-4 - CASSLGGRYQETQYF TGTGCCAGCAGCTTGGGCGGTCGGTACCAAGAGACCCAGTACTTC
- TRBJ2-6 TRBV28 - CASSLFGSGANVLTF TGTGCCAGCAGTTTATTTGGGAGTGGGGCCAACGTCCTGACTTTC
- TRBJ1-1 TRBV11-3 TRBD1 CASSSQGRTEAFF TGTGCCAGCAGTTCACAGGGGAGAACTGAAGCTTTCTTT
medium-sized TRBJ1-2 TRBV6-5 TRBD1 CASAGTGADYGYTF TGTGCCAGCGCCGGGACAGGGGCGGACTATGGCTACACCTTC
- TRBJ2-7 TRBV18 TRBD1 CASSQGQGADEQYF TGTGCCAGCTCACAGGGACAGGGGGCGGACGAGCAGTACTTC
few TRBJ2-3 TRBV7-9 TRBD1 CASSLGNTGESGDTQYF TGTGCCAGCAGCTTAGGGAATACAGGGGAGAGTGGAGATACGCAGTATTTT
once TRBJ2-1 TRBV5-5 - CASSLEPGVTYNEQFF TGTGCCAGCAGCTTGGAGCCGGGAGTGACCTACAATGAGCAGTTCTTC
once TRBJ2-1 TRBV7-2 - CASSLGPPTGGGGNEQFF TGTGCCAGCAGCTTAGGACCCCCCACCGGGGGTGGGGGCAATGAGCAGTTCTTC
- TRBJ2-7 TRBV28 - CASSPGVGEQYF TGTGCCAGCAGTCCGGGGGTGGGCGAGCAGTACTTC
- TRBJ2-5 TRBV19 - CASSIEGGRETQYF TGTGCCAGTAGTATAGAGGGAGGAAGAGAGACCCAGTACTTC
- TRBJ2-5 TRBV7-2 - CASSLVSGQETQYF TGTGCCAGCAGCTTAGTGTCAGGACAAGAGACCCAGTACTTC
- TRBJ2-7 TRBV28 TRBD2 CASSLSTGGYEQYF TGTGCCAGCAGTTTATCGACGGGGGGCTACGAGCAGTACTTC
- TRBJ1-5 TRBV28 TRBD1 CASRRGQGRQPQHF TGTGCCAGCAGGCGCGGACAGGGTCGTCAGCCCCAGCATTTT
once TRBJ1-1 TRBV6-5 TRBD1 CASREQGARNTEAFF TGTGCCAGCAGAGAACAGGGGGCAAGGAACACTGAAGCTTTCTTT
- TRBJ1-5 TRBV5-1 - CASSSGQNQPQHF TGCGCCAGCAGCTCAGGACAGAATCAGCCCCAGCATTTT
- TRBJ2-5 TRBV7-2 TRBD1 CASSPTGTGMETQYF TGTGCCAGCAGCCCGACCGGGACAGGGATGGAGACCCAGTACTTC
- TRBJ2-4 TRBV19 TRBD2 CASSIDSGGVSKNIQYF TGTGCCAGTAGTATAGACTCGGGGGGGGTCTCCAAAAACATTCAGTACTTC
- TRBJ1-5 TRBV18 - CATTGAGNQPQHF TGTGCCACCACGGGAGCGGGGAATCAGCCCCAGCATTTT
- TRBJ2-1 TRBV6-5 TRBD2 CASRRVGLAGVEQFF TGTGCCAGCAGAAGGGTGGGACTAGCGGGAGTGGAGCAGTTCTTC
- TRBJ1-1 TRBV5-4 TRBD1 CASSFNRGRTEAFF TGTGCCAGCAGCTTCAACAGGGGGAGGACTGAAGCTTTCTTT
- TRBJ2-3 TRBV6-5 TRBD1 CASSYAGQGSDTQYF TGTGCCAGCAGTTACGCAGGACAGGGGTCAGATACGCAGTATTTT
- TRBJ2-7 TRBV18 TRBD2 CASSPPGPGLVHSYEQYF TGTGCCAGCTCACCACCGGGCCCTGGACTAGTCCATTCCTACGAGCAGTACTTC
few TRBJ2-7 TRBV28 - CASTDAGTGGSYEQYF TGTGCCAGCACCGACGCCGGCACCGGGGGCTCCTACGAGCAGTACTTC
- TRBJ2-3 TRBV5-4 TRBD2 CASSSLAGGEDTQYF TGTGCCAGCAGCTCACTAGCGGGAGGTGAAGATACGCAGTATTTT
once TRBJ2-2 TRBV19 - CASSKADRNTGELFF TGTGCCAGTAGTAAGGCAGACAGAAACACCGGGGAGCTGTTTTTT
- TRBJ2-2 TRBV7-2 TRBD2 CASSGLGGGPGELFF TGTGCCAGCAGCGGCCTGGGCGGGGGGCCCGGGGAGCTGTTTTTT